These T cell receptor beta chains were read from a single sample in a study of cytomegalovirus exposure and HLA in healthy donors. The method was immunoSEQ multiplex PCR; TCRdb's version includes in-frame clones alone and lacks a portion of them. The top ten hold 0.9% to 1.2% of the sample, which has about 150,000 clones, 60% to 80% seen once. Source material: PBMCs. The receptors shown here come from a male donor in good health and CMV-seronegative. CDR3s leave out the opening cysteine and the closing phenylalanine or tryptophan. The D gene is left open where the match is weak. The size entry is marked missing in some rows and otherwise reads once, few, many or a size class.

TRBJ2-6 - TRBV19 - ASSRQGSGANVLT
TRBJ1-6 - TRBV5-6 - ASSSGDGGSPLH
TRBJ1-3 - TRBV9 - ASSVNRVAGNTIY
TRBJ1-5 few TRBV5-6 - ASSLAGQGLNQPQH
TRBJ2-5 - TRBV6-1 TRBD1 ASSDTGVQETQY
TRBJ1-3 - TRBV6-1 - ASTGGFGNTIY
TRBJ2-2 few TRBV5-1 - ASSLTDTGELF
TRBJ1-2 - TRBV29-1 - SVDGRQG
- - TRBV6-5 TRBD2 ASSYGGGNEQY
TRBJ1-2 few TRBV7-9 TRBD1 ASSFGTGSYGYT
TRBJ1-5 - TRBV9 TRBD1 ASSEGGDRTLNQPQH
TRBJ2-3 - TRBV7-9 - ASSPGGTDTQY
TRBJ2-2 - TRBV4-1 - ASGAGTGELF
TRBJ1-2 - TRBV6-5 - ASQSGGYAGYT
TRBJ2-3 - TRBV7-9 - ASSLLRWADTQY
TRBJ2-4 - TRBV5-1 - ASSLGDSPNIQY
TRBJ1-5 - TRBV19 - ASSIVEGSNQPQH
TRBJ2-7 - TRBV11-3 TRBD2 ASSFGTSLSSSYEQY
TRBJ1-6 - TRBV7-9 TRBD1 ASSGQGGNSPLH
TRBJ2-3 - TRBV29-1 - SVEADGTDTQY
TRBJ2-2 - TRBV6-6 TRBD1 ATLTGAGELF
TRBJ2-3 - TRBV19 TRBD2 ASSSYSGGARDTQY
TRBJ2-5 once TRBV9 - ASSVAAGETRETQY
TRBJ1-5 - TRBV27 - ASKDWSGGNQPQH
TRBJ2-3 - TRBV4-3 TRBD1 ASSPRTGGTDTQY
TRBJ2-6 - TRBV19 - ASSDTSGANVLT
TRBJ1-1 - TRBV29-1 TRBD1 SGGGQGAEAF
TRBJ2-1 few TRBV5-1 TRBD2 ASSGTSGGVVEQF
TRBJ2-7 - TRBV7-8 TRBD1 ASSLVGQGISYEQY
TRBJ2-1 - TRBV10-3 TRBD1 AISGQGRVEQF
TRBJ2-3 - TRBV10-1 TRBD2 ASSDIAGRFSTQY
TRBJ2-6 - TRBV6-6 - ASSYEGTGANVLT
TRBJ1-2 once TRBV27 TRBD1 ASTSIQGGYGYT
TRBJ2-5 - TRBV6-6 TRBD2 ASSPPEAGEETQY
TRBJ2-7 - TRBV4-3 TRBD1 ASSQYHRGVSEQY
TRBJ1-5 - TRBV19 - ASSIDRVQPQH
TRBJ1-4 - TRBV19 - ASSMHIRPGTATNEKLF
TRBJ2-5 - TRBV10-3 TRBD1 AISRDRVETQY
TRBJ2-5 once TRBV19 TRBD1 ASSKNRGETQY
TRBJ1-5 once TRBV5-8 - ASSLQGKSNQPQH
TRBJ2-5 - TRBV7-2 - ASSLGGLRGQETQY
TRBJ1-2 once TRBV2 - ASSKDSHGGGYT
TRBJ2-3 - TRBV30 - AWSVHGGAGTDTQY
TRBJ1-1 once TRBV11-2 - ASSLAENTEAF
TRBJ2-5 - TRBV7-6 - ASSFAGDVTQY
TRBJ1-2 - TRBV19 - ASSKTGANYGYT
TRBJ1-2 - TRBV5-6 TRBD1 ASSLARQGPLYGYT
TRBJ2-1 - TRBV10-3 TRBD2 AISAGVPNEQF